This TCR beta chain was sequenced in a study of blood T cell repertoires in COVID-19. Here immunoSEQ multiplex PCR was the method, and the copy in TCRdb shows in-frame clones only, minus some. The data show roughly 410,000 clones, around 87% seen once. There are 16 residues in the CDR3. V lost 4 bases to trimming and J lost 2 bases; unmatched junction nucleotides: 7. Germline V gene data show CDR1 as LGHDT and CDR2 as YNNKEL (reference sequence). This sequence joins TRBV3-1 (or the pseudogene TRBV3-2) and TRBJ2-2; 7 positions match TRBD1. This sequence originates from a woman aged 60-75 years with COVID-19, enrolled during active disease. The specimen was peripheral blood. CDR3 protein: CASSPRGTVNTGELFF. The CDR3 region has the DNA TGTGCCAGCAGCCCCCGTGGGACAGTAAACACCGGGGAGCTGTTTTTT.